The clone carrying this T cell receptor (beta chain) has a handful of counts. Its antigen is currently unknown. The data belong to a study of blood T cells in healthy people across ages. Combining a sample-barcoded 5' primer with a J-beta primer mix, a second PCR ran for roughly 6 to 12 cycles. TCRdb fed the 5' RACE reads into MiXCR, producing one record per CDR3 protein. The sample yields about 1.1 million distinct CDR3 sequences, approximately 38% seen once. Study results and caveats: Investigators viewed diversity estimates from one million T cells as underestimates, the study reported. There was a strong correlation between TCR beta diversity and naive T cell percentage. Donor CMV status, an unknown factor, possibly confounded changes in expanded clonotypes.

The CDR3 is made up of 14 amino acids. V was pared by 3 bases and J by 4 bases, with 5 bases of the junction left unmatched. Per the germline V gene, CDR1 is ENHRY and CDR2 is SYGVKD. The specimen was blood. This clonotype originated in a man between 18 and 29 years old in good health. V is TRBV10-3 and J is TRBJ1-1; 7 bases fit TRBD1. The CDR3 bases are TGTGCCATCAGTGATCCTACAGGGGCCACTGAAGCTTTCTTT. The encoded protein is CAISDPTGATEAFF.